This T cell receptor beta chain comes out of a study of CD8+ T cells in alopecia areata. The overall study: Each day, treated patients took oral tofacitinib twice, at 5 to 10 mg per dose.

RNA extraction and reverse transcription yielded cDNA as sequencing template. Profiling relied on immunoSEQ multiplex PCR, and the TCRdb table lists in-frame clones only, not all of them. In the table there are approximately 100,000 clones, roughly two fifths of which are singletons. Notes on this clone: Its antigen is undetermined.

It was from alopecia areata patients that lesional scalp punch biopsies and peripheral blood were collected. Study-wide points: Alopecia totalis/universalis scalp especially showed more expanded CD8+ clones than normal scalp. The study found TCR sharing across patients less clear than in mice, possibly for HLA reasons.

J lost 0 bases, V lost 6 bases, and 11 bases had no gene match. The CDR3 totals 15 residues. Per germline, CDR1 SQVTM and CDR2 ANQGSEA. The specimen sequenced was CD4+ T cells sorted from blood. The V call is TRBV29-1, the J call TRBJ2-7; TRBD1 agrees at 7 bases. This TCR was sampled from a human donor with alopecia areata. The CDR3 DNA reads as TGCAGCGTAGACGGGACAGAACCCAACTCCTACGAGCAGTACTTC. Residues: CSVDGTEPNSYEQYF.